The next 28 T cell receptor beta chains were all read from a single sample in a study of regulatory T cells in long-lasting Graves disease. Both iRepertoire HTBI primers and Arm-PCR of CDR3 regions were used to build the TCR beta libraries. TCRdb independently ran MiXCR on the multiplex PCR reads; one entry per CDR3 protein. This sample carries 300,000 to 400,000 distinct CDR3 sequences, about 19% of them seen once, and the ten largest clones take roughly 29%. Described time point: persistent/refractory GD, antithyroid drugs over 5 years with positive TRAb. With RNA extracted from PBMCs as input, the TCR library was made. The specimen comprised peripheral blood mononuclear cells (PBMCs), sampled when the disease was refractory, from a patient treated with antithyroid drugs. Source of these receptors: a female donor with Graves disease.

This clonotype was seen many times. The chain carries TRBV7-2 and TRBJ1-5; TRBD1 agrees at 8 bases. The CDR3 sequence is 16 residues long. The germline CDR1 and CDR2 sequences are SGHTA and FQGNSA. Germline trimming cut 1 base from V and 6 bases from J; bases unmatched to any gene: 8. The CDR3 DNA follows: TGTGCCAGCAGCTTAGGATCTACAGGGGGGTCTCAGCCCCAGCATTTT. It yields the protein CASSLGSTGGSQPQHF.

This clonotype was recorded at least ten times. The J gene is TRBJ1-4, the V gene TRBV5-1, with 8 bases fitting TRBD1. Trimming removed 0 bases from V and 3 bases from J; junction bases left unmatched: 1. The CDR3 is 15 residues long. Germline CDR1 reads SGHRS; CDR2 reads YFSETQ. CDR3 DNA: TGCGCCAGCAGCTTGGGGGACAGGTCTAATGAAAAACTGTTTTTT. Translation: CASSLGDRSNEKLFF. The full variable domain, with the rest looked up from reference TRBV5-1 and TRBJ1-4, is KAGVTQTPRYLIKTRGQQVTLSCSPISGHRSVSWYQQTPGQGLQFLFEYFSETQRNKGNFPGRFSGRQFSNSRSEMNVSTLELGDSALYLCASSLGDRSNEKLFFGSGTQLSVL.

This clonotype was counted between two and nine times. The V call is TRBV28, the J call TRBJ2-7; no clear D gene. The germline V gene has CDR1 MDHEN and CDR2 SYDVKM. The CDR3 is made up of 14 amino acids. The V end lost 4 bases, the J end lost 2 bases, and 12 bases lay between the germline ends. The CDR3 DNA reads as TGTGCCAGCAGTTCTGTAGGGCAGGCCTACGAGCAGTACTTC. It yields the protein CASSSVGQAYEQYF.

In DNA, the CDR3 is TGTGCCATCAGTGAGTGGTCCATGGGGACAGGGGACACCGGGGAGCTGTTTTTT. It specifies CAISEWSMGTGDTGELFF. This sequence joins TRBV10-3 and TRBJ2-2, with TRBD1 identical over 10 bases. Germline V gene sequence: CDR1 ENHRY, CDR2 SYGVKD. The CDR3 length is 18 residues. V shed 1 base, J shed 3 bases, and the junction held 8 bases outside the gene matches.

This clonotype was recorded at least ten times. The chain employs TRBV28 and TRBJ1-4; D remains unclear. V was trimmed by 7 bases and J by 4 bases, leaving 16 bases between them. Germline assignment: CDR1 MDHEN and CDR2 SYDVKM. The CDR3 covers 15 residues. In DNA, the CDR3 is TGTGCCAGCAAAGTAGCCGCCGCCCTTAATGAAAAACTGTTTTTT. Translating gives CASKVAAALNEKLFF.

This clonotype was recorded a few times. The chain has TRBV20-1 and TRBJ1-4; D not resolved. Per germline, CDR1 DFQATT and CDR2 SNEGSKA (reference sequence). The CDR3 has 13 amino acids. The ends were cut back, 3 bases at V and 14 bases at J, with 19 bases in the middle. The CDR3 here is CSASRLLEGNLFF. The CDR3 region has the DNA TGCAGTGCTAGCCGCCTCTTGGAGGGAAACCTGTTTTTT.

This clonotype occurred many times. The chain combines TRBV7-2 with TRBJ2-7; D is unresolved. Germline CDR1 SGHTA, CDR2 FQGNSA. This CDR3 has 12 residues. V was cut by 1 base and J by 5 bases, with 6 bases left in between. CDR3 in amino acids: CASSLGRHEQYF. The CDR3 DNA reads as TGTGCCAGCAGCTTAGGCAGACACGAGCAGTACTTC.

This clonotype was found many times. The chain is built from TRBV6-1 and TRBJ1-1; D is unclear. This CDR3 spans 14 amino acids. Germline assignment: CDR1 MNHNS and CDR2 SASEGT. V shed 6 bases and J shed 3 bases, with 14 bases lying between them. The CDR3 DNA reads TGTGCCAGCAGAAAATCAGAAATATACACTGAAGCTTTCTTT. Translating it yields CASRKSEIYTEAFF.

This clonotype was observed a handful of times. The CDR3 spells CASSPTTLAGWAYEQYF. The DNA of the CDR3 is TGCGCCAGCAGCCCGACTACTTTAGCGGGATGGGCCTACGAGCAGTACTTC. V is TRBV4-1 and J is TRBJ2-7; 8 nucleotides align to TRBD2. This CDR3 region has 17 residues. V was clipped by 4 bases and J by 2 bases; unmatched bases: 13. Per germline, CDR1 MGHRA and CDR2 YSYEKL.

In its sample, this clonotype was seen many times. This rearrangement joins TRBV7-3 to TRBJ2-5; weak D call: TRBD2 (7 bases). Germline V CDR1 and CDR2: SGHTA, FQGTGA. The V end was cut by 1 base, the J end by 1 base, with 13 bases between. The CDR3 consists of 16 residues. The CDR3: CASSLRGGDIQETQYF. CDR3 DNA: TGTGCCAGCAGCTTAAGGGGGGGGGACATCCAAGAGACCCAGTACTTC.

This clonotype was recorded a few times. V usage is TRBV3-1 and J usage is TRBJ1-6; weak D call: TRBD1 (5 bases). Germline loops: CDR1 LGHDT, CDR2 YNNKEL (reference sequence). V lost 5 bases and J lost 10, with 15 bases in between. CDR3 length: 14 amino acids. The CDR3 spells CASSSERGISPLHF. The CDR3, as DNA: TGTGCCAGCAGCTCGGAGAGGGGTATATCACCCCTCCACTTT.

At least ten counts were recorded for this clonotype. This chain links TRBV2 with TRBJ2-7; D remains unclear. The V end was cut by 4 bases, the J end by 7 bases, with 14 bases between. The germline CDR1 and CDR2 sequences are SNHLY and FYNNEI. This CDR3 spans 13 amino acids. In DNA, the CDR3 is TGTGCCAGCAGTGCCGGCAGTTCGAGGGAGCAGTACTTC. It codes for CASSAGSSREQYF.

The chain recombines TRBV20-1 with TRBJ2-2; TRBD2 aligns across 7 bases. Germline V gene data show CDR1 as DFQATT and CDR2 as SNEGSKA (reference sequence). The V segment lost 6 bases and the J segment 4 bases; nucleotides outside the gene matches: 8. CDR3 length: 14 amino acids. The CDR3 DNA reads TGCAGTGCCCCTTTGGGAGGGGCCACCGGGGAGCTGTTTTTT. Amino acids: CSAPLGGATGELFF.

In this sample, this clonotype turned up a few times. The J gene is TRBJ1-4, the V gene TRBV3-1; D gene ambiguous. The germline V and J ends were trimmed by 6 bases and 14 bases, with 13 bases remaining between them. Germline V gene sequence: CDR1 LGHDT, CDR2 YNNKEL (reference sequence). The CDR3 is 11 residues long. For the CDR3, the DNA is TGTGCCAGCAGAGGCGGTGAGTTTCTGTTTTTT. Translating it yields CASRGGEFLFF.

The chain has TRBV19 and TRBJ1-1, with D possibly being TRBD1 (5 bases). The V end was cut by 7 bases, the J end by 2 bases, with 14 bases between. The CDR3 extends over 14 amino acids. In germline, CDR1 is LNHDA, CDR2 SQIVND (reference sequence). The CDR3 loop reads CASTLQGPNTEAFF. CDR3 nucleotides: TGTGCCAGTACCCTCCAGGGCCCCAACACTGAAGCTTTCTTT.

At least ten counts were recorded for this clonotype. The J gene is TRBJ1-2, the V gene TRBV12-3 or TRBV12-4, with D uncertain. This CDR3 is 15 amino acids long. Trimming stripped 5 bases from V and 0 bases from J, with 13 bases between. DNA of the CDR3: TGTGCCAGCAGTCCCATAGGGCGGACTAACTATGGCTACACCTTC. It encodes CASSPIGRTNYGYTF.

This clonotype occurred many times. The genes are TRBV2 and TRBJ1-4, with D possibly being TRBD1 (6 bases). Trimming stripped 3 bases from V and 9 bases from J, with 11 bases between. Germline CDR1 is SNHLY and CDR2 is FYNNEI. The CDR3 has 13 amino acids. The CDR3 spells CASSDRGYQKLFF. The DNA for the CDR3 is TGTGCCAGCAGTGACAGGGGTTACCAAAAACTGTTTTTT. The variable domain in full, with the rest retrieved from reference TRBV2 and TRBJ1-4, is EPEVTQTPSHQVTQMGQEVILRCVPISNHLYFYWYRQILGQKVEFLVSFYNNEISEKSEIFDDQFSVERPDGSNFTLKIRSTKLEDSAMYFCASSDRGYQKLFFGSGTQLSVL.

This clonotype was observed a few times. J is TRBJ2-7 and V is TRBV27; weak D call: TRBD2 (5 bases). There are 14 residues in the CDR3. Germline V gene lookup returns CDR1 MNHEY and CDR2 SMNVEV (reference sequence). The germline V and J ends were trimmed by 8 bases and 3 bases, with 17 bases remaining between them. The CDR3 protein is CASSLNGGYYEQYF. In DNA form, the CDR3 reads TGTGCCAGCTCTCTCAACGGAGGTTACTACGAGCAGTACTTC.

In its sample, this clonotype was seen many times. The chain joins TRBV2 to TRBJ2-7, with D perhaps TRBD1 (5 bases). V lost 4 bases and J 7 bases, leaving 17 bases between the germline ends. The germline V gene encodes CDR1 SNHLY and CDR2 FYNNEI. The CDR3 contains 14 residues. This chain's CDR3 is CASSAGQGVGEQYF. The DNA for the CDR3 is TGTGCCAGCAGTGCGGGCCAGGGTGTAGGGGAGCAGTACTTC.

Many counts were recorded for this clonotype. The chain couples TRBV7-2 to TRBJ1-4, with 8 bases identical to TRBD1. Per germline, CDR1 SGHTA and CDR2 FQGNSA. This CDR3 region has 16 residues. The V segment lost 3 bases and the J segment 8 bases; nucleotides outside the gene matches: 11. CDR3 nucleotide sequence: TGTGCCAGCAGCTTTCGTCAGGGGGCGGTAGGAGAAAAACTGTTTTTT. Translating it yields CASSFRQGAVGEKLFF.

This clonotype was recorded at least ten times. Here the CDR3 reads CASSEGPQGEKNIQYF. The DNA for the CDR3 is TGTGCCAGCAGTGAAGGGCCACAGGGGGAGAAAAACATTCAGTACTTC. The chain employs TRBV2 and TRBJ2-4; 8 nucleotides line up with TRBD1. The V segment lost 1 base and the J segment 4 bases; nucleotides outside the gene matches: 6. Germline assignment: CDR1 SNHLY and CDR2 FYNNEI. This CDR3 contains 16 residues.

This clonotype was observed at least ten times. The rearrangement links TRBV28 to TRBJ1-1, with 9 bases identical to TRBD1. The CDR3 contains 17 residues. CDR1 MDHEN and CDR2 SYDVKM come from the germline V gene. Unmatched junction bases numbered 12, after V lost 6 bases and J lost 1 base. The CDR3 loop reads CASRPPGQGIRNTEAFF. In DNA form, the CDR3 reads TGTGCCAGCAGGCCTCCGGGACAGGGTATCAGGAACACTGAAGCTTTCTTT.

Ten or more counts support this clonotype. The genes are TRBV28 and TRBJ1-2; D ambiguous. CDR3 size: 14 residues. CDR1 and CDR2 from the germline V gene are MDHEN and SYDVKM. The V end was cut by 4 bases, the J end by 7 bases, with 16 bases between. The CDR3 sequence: CASSSTGDRPGYTF. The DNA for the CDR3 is TGTGCCAGCAGTTCAACGGGCGATCGGCCTGGCTACACCTTC.

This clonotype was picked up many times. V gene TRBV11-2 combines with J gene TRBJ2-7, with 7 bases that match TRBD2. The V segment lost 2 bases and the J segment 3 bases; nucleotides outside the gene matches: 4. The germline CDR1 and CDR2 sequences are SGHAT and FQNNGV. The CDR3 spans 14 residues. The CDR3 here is CASSLSLAVYEQYF. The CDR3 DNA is TGTGCCAGCAGCTTATCCCTAGCGGTCTACGAGCAGTACTTC.

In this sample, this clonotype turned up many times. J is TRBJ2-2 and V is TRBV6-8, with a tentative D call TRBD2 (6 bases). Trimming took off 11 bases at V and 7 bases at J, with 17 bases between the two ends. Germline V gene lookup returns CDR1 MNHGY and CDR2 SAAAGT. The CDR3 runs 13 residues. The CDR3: CASMEGPGGELFF. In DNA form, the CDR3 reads TGTGCCTCCATGGAGGGGCCGGGCGGGGAGCTGTTTTTT.

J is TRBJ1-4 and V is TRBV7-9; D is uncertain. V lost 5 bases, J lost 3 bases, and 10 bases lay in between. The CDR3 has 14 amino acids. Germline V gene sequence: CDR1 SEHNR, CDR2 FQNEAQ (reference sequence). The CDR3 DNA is TGTGCCAGCAGCCGAAGGGCTTCTAATGAAAAACTGTTTTTT. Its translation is CASSRRASNEKLFF.

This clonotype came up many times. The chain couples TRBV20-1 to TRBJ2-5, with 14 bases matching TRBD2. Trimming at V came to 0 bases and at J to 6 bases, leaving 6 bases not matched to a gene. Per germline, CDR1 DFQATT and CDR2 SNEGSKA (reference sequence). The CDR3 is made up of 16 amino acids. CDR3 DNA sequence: TGCAGTGCTAGAGAAGCGGGACTAGCGGGGGTTCAGACCCAGTACTTC. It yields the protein CSAREAGLAGVQTQYF.

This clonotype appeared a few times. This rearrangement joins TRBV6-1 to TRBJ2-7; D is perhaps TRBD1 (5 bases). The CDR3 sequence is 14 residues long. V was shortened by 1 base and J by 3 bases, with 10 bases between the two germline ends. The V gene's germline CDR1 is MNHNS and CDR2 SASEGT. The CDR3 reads CASSEVGRDYEQYF. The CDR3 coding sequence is TGTGCCAGCAGTGAAGTGGGGCGCGACTACGAGCAGTACTTC.